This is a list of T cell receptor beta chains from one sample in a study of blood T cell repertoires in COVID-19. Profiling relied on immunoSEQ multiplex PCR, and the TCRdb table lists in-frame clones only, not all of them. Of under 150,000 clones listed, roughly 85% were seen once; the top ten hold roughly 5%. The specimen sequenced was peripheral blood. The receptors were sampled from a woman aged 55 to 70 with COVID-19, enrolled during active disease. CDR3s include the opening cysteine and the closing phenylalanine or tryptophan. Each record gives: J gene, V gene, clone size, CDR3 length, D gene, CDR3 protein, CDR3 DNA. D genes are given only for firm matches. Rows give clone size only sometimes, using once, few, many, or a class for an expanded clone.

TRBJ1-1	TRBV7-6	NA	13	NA	CASSLNTYTEAFF	TGTGCCAGCAGCTTAAACACCTACACTGAAGCTTTCTTT
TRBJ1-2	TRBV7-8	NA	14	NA	CASSLEPEDRVLTF	TGTGCCAGCAGCTTAGAGCCGGAGGACCGGGTGCTCACCTTC
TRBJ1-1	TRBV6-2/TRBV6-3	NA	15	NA	CASSYSLGGNTEAFF	TGTGCCAGCAGTTACTCGTTAGGAGGGAACACTGAAGCTTTCTTT
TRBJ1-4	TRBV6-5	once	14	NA	CASSPSGWDEKLFF	TGTGCCAGCAGTCCTTCGGGGTGGGATGAAAAACTGTTTTTT
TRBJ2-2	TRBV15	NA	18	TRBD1	CATSRERPGQVNTGELFF	TGTGCCACCAGCAGAGAAAGACCGGGACAGGTGAACACCGGGGAGCTGTTTTTT
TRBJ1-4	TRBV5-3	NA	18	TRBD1	CARNLGPSTGTGNEKLFF	TGTGCCAGAAACTTGGGCCCTTCGACGGGGACAGGGAATGAAAAACTGTTTTTT
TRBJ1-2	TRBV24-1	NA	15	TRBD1	CATSGTGREPYGYTF	TGTGCCACCAGTGGGACAGGGCGGGAACCCTATGGCTACACCTTC
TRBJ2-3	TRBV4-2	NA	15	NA	CASSPSGHGTDTQYF	TGTGCCAGCAGCCCCTCGGGACACGGCACAGATACGCAGTATTTT
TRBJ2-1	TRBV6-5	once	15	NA	CASSYSAGAYNEQFF	TGTGCCAGCAGTTACTCCGCAGGGGCCTACAATGAGCAGTTCTTC
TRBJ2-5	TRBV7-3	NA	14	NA	CASSFRGAPETQYF	TGTGCCAGCAGCTTCCGGGGGGCCCCGGAGACCCAGTACTTC